This TCR beta chain was captured in a study of blood T cells in healthy people across ages. Findings and limits, study-wide: What prevented conclusive comparison of naive and antigen-experienced cells was that PBMCs were unsorted.

As to this clonotype: Its antigen is unknown.

V lost 5 bases, J lost 0 bases, and 4 bases stayed unmatched. CDR1 is MNHEY and CDR2 is SVGEGT in the germline V gene. This CDR3 has 16 residues. Together with a sample-barcoded 5' primer, a J-beta primer mix was included in a second PCR lasting about 7 to 11 cycles. Researchers report that a template-switch adaptor with 12 random nucleotides tagged each cDNA molecule. TCRdb processed the 5' RACE reads anew with MiXCR; each CDR3 protein has one entry. The top ten clones hold over 3.5% of a sample with over a million distinct CDR3 sequences, roughly 43% of them seen once. The specimen sequenced was blood. The TCR sequence derives from a woman between 18 and 29 years old in good health. The genes are TRBV6-2 or TRBV6-3 and TRBJ2-2; 9 bases map to TRBD1. CDR3 sequence reads: CASSSRDRANTGELFF. In nucleotides, the CDR3 is TGTGCCAGCAGTAGCCGGGACAGGGCGAACACCGGGGAGCTGTTTTTT.